The rows below give T cell receptor beta chains drawn from one sample of a study of OX40 agonist ivuxolimab in advanced cancers. Using immunoSEQ multiplex PCR, the repertoire was profiled, and TCRdb retains in-frame clones only, with some absent. The table has tens of thousands of clones, 85% to 95% seen once. The sequencing used CD4+ or CD8+ T cells sorted from blood, collected in a trial of the OX40 agonist ivuxolimab. The receptors were sampled from an adult with an advanced solid tumor such as melanoma, head and neck, liver or kidney cancer. Each CDR3 is given with its conserved first and last residue. The D gene is left open where the match is weak. Some rows have no size entry. The others give once, few or many, or a class for an expanded clone.

D gene | J gene | V gene | clone size | CDR3 protein | CDR3 DNA
. | TRBJ1-6 | TRBV4-1 | . | CASSQLAGNSPLHF | TGCGCCAGCAGCCAATTGGCAGGGAATTCACCCCTCCACTTT
TRBD1 | TRBJ2-6 | TRBV11-1 | . | CASSDRTGPSGANVLTF | TGTGCCAGCAGCGATAGGACAGGACCCTCTGGGGCCAACGTCCTGACTTTC
. | TRBJ2-3 | TRBV7-9 | . | CASSLAVSSTDTQYF | TGTGCCAGCAGCTTAGCGGTGTCTAGCACAGATACGCAGTATTTT
TRBD2 | TRBJ2-7 | TRBV6-6 | once | CASSTGTNEQYF | TGTGCCAGCAGTACCGGGACTAACGAGCAGTACTTC
TRBD2 | TRBJ2-5 | TRBV7-9 | . | CASSLVTSEETQYF | TGTGCCAGCAGCTTAGTAACTAGCGAAGAGACCCAGTACTTC
TRBD1 | TRBJ1-1 | TRBV6-6 | . | CASRRTTGTDEAFF | TGTGCCAGCAGACGCACCACCGGGACAGATGAAGCTTTCTTT
TRBD2 | TRBJ2-2 | TRBV5-5 | once | CASSPGLAGGANTGELFF | TGTGCCAGCAGCCCCGGACTAGCGGGGGGGGCGAACACCGGGGAGCTGTTTTTT
TRBD1 | TRBJ2-7 | TRBV28 | . | CASSWGQGSYEQYF | TGTGCCAGCAGTTGGGGACAGGGGAGCTACGAGCAGTACTTC
. | TRBJ1-1 | TRBV19 | . | CASTLFRRLGNTEAFF | TGTGCCAGTACTTTGTTTCGCCGTTTGGGGAACACTGAAGCTTTCTTT
. | TRBJ2-3 | TRBV9 | . | CASSPWTGTDTQYF | TGTGCCAGCAGCCCCTGGACTGGCACAGATACGCAGTATTTT
TRBD2 | TRBJ2-5 | TRBV6-5 | . | CASSPLAGGWETQYF | TGTGCCAGCAGCCCTCTGGCGGGGGGGTGGGAGACCCAGTACTTC
. | TRBJ1-1 | TRBV5-6 | . | CASSLAGPTEAFF | TGTGCCAGCAGCTTGGCAGGGCCCACTGAAGCTTTCTTT